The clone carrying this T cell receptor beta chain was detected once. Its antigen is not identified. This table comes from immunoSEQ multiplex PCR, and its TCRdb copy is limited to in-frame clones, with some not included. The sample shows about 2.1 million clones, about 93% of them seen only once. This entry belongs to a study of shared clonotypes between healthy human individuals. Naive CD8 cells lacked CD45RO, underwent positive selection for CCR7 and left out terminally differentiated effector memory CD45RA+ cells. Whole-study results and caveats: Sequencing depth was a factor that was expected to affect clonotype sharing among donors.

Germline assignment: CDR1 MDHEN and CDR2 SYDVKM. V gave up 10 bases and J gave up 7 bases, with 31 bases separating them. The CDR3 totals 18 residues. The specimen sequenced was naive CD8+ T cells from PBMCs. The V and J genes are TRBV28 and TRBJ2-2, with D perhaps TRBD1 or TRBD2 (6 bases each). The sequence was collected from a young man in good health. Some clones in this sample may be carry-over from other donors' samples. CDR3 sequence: CATGDPFIGGPNVGELFF. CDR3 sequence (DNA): TGTGCCACCGGCGACCCGTTCATCGGGGGCCCGAACGTCGGGGAGCTGTTTTTT.